These 17 T cell receptor beta chains were sequenced from one sample in a study of T-cell memory formation after mild COVID-19. TCRdb re-called the 5' RACE reads with MiXCR, one entry per CDR3 protein. The table shows 300,000 to 350,000 distinct CDR3 sequences, with 10% to 15% occurring only once. The sequencing input was PBMCs or a T cell subset sorted from them (not recorded which). Receptor source: a man in his late teens or twenties who had mild COVID-19 (a few samples of this study predate the infection). Cell type and time point are not known.

V and J are TRBV12-3 or TRBV12-4 and TRBJ2-7; TRBD2 aligns across 8 bases. CDR3 length: 16 amino acids. The V and J ends lost 5 bases and 0 bases, in that order; junction bases with no gene match: 9. In DNA form, the CDR3 reads TGTGCCAGCAGTCACCCTCATAGCGGGGCCTCCTACGAGCAGTACTTC. The encoded protein is CASSHPHSGASYEQYF.

The chain carries TRBV19 and TRBJ2-6; 10 positions match TRBD1. The CDR3 extends over 16 amino acids. J gave up 1 base and V 10 bases, and 7 bases lay outside the gene matches. Germline lookup yields CDR1 LNHDA and CDR2 SQIVND (reference sequence). CDR3 region: CATCRDRGSGANVLTF. The CDR3 DNA reads TGTGCCACCTGCCGGGACAGGGGATCTGGGGCCAACGTCCTGACTTTC.

In its sample, this clonotype was seen many times. The chain has TRBV7-9 and TRBJ2-3, with 10 bases lining up with TRBD2. Trimming removed 5 bases from V and 3 bases from J; junction bases left unmatched: 5. The CDR3 length is 15 residues. Germline V gene data show CDR1 as SEHNR and CDR2 as FQNEAQ (reference sequence). The CDR3, as DNA: TGTGCCAGCAGCCACGGGACTAGCGCAACAGATACGCAGTATTTT. Translating it yields CASSHGTSATDTQYF.

This clonotype was counted a single time. The V gene is TRBV3-1, the J gene TRBJ2-2, with 7 bases identical to TRBD2. V was pared by 4 bases and J by 3 bases, with 17 bases of the junction left unmatched. This CDR3 is built from 19 residues. Germline loops: CDR1 LGHDT, CDR2 YNNKEL (reference sequence). The CDR3 coding sequence is TGTGCCAGCAGCCTAACCGTGGGAGGGAGACCAATCTACACCGGGGAGCTGTTTTTT. It translates to CASSLTVGGRPIYTGELFF.

There are many counts of this clonotype. The gene calls are TRBV7-9 and TRBJ2-5; TRBD1 matches 9 bases. Trimming removed 3 bases from V and 4 bases from J; junction bases left unmatched: 18. CDR1 and CDR2 (germline): SEHNR, FQNEAQ (reference sequence). This CDR3 is built from 19 residues. The CDR3 DNA follows: TGTGCCAGCAGCTTCTACTGGGACAGGGTGCGCTCAGGACGAGAGACCCAGTACTTC. This gives the protein CASSFYWDRVRSGRETQYF.

This rearrangement joins TRBV15 to TRBJ2-5, with D possibly matching TRBD2 (5 bases). The germline V and J ends were trimmed by 1 base and 5 bases, with 17 bases remaining between them. The CDR3 contains 16 residues. Germline V gene data show CDR1 as LNHNV and CDR2 as YYDKDF (reference sequence). The CDR3 protein is CATSRVVGEEEETQYF. In DNA form, the CDR3 reads TGTGCCACCAGCAGAGTTGTGGGAGAGGAAGAGGAGACCCAGTACTTC.

The rearrangement joins TRBV20-1 to TRBJ2-2, with TRBD1 identical over 7 bases. Per germline, CDR1 DFQATT and CDR2 SNEGSKA (reference sequence). With V trimmed by 4 bases and J by 8 bases, 16 bases remained unmatched. The CDR3 is 16 amino acids. CDR3 in amino acids: CSATFPSDRVRGELFF. CDR3 sequence (DNA): TGCAGTGCTACCTTTCCCTCAGACAGGGTCCGAGGGGAGCTGTTTTTT.

V gene TRBV11-1 combines with J gene TRBJ2-5; possible D gene TRBD1, 6 bases. Germline CDR1 SGHAT, CDR2 FQDESV (reference sequence). V was clipped by 2 bases and J by 4 bases, with 8 bases between them. The CDR3 is made up of 13 amino acids. The CDR3 reads CASSLPGAETQYF. In DNA, the CDR3 is TGTGCCAGCAGCTTACCAGGGGCAGAGACCCAGTACTTC.

The genes are TRBV7-2 and TRBJ2-5, with D perhaps TRBD2 (5 bases). The germline CDR1 and CDR2 sequences are SGHTA and FQGNSA. The CDR3 totals 15 residues. Trimming cost V 0 bases and J 5 bases, with 13 bases left between them. CDR3 amino acids: CASSLALGGGETQYF. CDR3 DNA sequence: TGTGCCAGCAGCTTAGCTCTGGGTGGAGGCGAGACCCAGTACTTC.

The chain carries TRBV6-2 or TRBV6-3 and TRBJ1-1, with D uncertain. CDR3 length equals 16 residues. Germline V gene data show CDR1 as MNHEY and CDR2 as SVGEGT. Deletions cut 5 bases from V and 4 bases from J, with 20 bases between. The CDR3, as DNA: TGTGCCAGCAGTGACCTTGGTACGACCGCTACCACTGAAGCTTTCTTT. This sequence encodes CASSDLGTTATTEAFF.

The chain carries TRBV7-2 and TRBJ1-1, with 10 bases matching TRBD1. Germline loops: CDR1 SGHTA, CDR2 FQGNSA. The V and J ends lost 5 bases and 8 bases, in that order; junction bases with no gene match: 5. The CDR3 contains 13 residues. DNA of the CDR3: TGTGCCAGCAGCGGGGACAGGGGCAGAGAAGCTTTCTTT. Its translation is CASSGDRGREAFF.

This chain connects TRBV7-2 to TRBJ1-5; no definite D call. The V end lost 4 bases, the J end lost 0 bases, and 10 bases lay between the germline ends. This CDR3 is 15 amino acids long. CDR1 and CDR2 from the germline V gene are SGHTA and FQGNSA. This CDR3 reads CASSSEVYSNQPQHF. The CDR3 DNA reads as TGTGCCAGCAGCTCAGAGGTCTATAGCAATCAGCCCCAGCATTTT.

The V call is TRBV7-9, the J call TRBJ2-1; TRBD2 matches 12 bases. The CDR3 length is 18 residues. V lost 5 bases, J lost 0 bases, and 8 bases stayed unmatched. CDR1 SEHNR and CDR2 FQNEAQ come from the germline V gene (reference sequence). This CDR3 is CASSPLTSGGSSYNEQFF. The CDR3 DNA is TGTGCCAGCAGCCCTCTGACTAGCGGGGGAAGCTCCTACAATGAGCAGTTCTTC.

This clonotype has ten or more counts. The chain links TRBV5-1 to TRBJ2-1; D may be TRBD2 (7 bases). The CDR3 consists of 16 residues. In germline, CDR1 is SGHRS, CDR2 YFSETQ. V was cut by 0 bases and J by 6 bases, with 16 bases left in between. CDR3 loop: CASSLVGGGAPNEQFF. CDR3 nucleotides: TGCGCCAGCAGCTTGGTTGGAGGGGGGGCGCCCAATGAGCAGTTCTTC.

This clonotype turned up a few times. This chain connects TRBV28 to TRBJ2-7; weak D call: TRBD2 (5 bases). This CDR3 contains 14 residues. V was trimmed by 4 bases and J by 3 bases, leaving 13 bases between them. CDR1 MDHEN and CDR2 SYDVKM come from the germline V gene. CDR3 in amino acids: CASSSTDSFYEQYV. Here the CDR3 DNA reads TGTGCCAGCAGTTCCACGGACTCATTCTACGAGCAGTACGTC.

This clonotype turned up a few times. The chain has TRBV20-1 and TRBJ2-1; D uncertain. This CDR3 is 13 amino acids long. Germline loops: CDR1 DFQATT, CDR2 SNEGSKA (reference sequence). V shed 3 bases and J shed 3 bases, with 9 bases lying between them. CDR3 coding DNA: TGCAGTGCTAGTTCGGATTACTACAATGAGCAGTTCTTC. It translates to CSASSDYYNEQFF.

The chain is built from TRBV11-2 and TRBJ2-7, with 9 bases identical to TRBD2. V lost 1 base to trimming and J lost 3 bases; unmatched junction nucleotides: 7. CDR3 size: 16 residues. Per germline, CDR1 SGHAT and CDR2 FQNNGV. The CDR3 here is CASSLVLAGEFYEQYF. DNA of the CDR3: TGTGCCAGCAGCTTAGTATTAGCGGGGGAGTTCTACGAGCAGTACTTC. The complete variable domain, with remaining parts taken from reference TRBV11-2 and TRBJ2-7, reads EAGVAQSPRYKIIEKRQSVAFWCNPISGHATLYWYQQILGQGPKLLIQFQNNGVVDDSQLPKDRFSAERLKGVDSTLKIQPAKLEDSAVYLCASSLVLAGEFYEQYFGPGTRLTVT.